Given below is one TCR beta chain in context. As yet, its antigen is unknown. The source of the sample is a study of siplizumab effects on memory and regulatory T cells. Findings of the study overall: Both greater diversity than memory cells and a major contribution to the alloresponse seemed to characterize naive T cells. Alloreactive sequences that could be traced to unstimulated CD4+ memory cells showed a significant reduction under siplizumab.

Clones were sequenced by immunoSEQ multiplex PCR, and TCRdb holds only the in-frame ones, with some missing. The data contain tens of thousands of clones, about 97% of them singletons. The CDR3 totals 14 residues. Germline loops: CDR1 KGHSH, CDR2 LQKENI. With V trimmed by 7 bases and J by 2 bases, 7 bases remained unmatched. Sequencing was carried out using naive CD4+ T cells sorted from blood. The TCR comes from a human donor in good health. The genes are TRBV18 and TRBJ2-7, with 8 positions matching TRBD2. The CDR3 protein is CASYGSGSPYEQYF. The DNA of the CDR3 is TGTGCCAGCTACGGCAGCGGGAGCCCCTACGAGCAGTACTTC.